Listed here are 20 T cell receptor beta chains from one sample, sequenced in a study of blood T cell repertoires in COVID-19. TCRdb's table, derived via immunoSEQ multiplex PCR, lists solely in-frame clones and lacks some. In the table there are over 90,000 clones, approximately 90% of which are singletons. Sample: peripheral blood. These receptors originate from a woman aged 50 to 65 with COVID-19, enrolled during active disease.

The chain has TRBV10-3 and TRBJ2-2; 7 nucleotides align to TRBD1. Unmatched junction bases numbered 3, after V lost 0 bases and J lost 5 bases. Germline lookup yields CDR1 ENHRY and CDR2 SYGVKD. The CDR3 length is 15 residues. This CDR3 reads CAISESTGKTGELFF. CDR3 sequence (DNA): TGTGCCATCAGTGAGTCGACAGGGAAGACCGGGGAGCTGTTTTTT.

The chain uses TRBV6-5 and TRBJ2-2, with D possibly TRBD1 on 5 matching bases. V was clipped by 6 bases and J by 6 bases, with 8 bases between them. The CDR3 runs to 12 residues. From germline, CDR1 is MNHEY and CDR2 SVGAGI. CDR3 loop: CASSRRAGELFF. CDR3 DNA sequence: TGTGCCAGCAGCCGCAGGGCCGGGGAGCTGTTTTTT.

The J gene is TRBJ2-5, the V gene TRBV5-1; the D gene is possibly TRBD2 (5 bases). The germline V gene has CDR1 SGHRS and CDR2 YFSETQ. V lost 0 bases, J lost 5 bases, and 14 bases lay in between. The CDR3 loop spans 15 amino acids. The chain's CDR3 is CASSLERRPEETQYF. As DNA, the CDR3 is TGCGCCAGCAGCTTGGAGCGGCGTCCAGAGGAGACCCAGTACTTC. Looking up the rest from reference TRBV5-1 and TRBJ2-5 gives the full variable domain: KAGVTQTPRYLIKTRGQQVTLSCSPISGHRSVSWYQQTPGQGLQFLFEYFSETQRNKGNFPGRFSGRQFSNSRSEMNVSTLELGDSALYLCASSLERRPEETQYFGPGTRLLVL.

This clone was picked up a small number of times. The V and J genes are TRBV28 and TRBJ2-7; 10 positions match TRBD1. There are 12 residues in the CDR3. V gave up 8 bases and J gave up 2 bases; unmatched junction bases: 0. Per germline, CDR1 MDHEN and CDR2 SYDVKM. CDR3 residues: CASGQGAYEQYF. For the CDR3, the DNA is TGTGCCAGCGGACAGGGGGCCTACGAGCAGTACTTC.

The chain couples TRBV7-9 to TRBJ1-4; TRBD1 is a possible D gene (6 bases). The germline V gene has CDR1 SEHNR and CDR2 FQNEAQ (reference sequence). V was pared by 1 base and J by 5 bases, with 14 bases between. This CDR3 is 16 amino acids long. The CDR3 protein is CASSLDLSGANEKLFF. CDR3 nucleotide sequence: TGTGCCAGCAGCTTAGACCTATCAGGGGCGAATGAAAAACTGTTTTTT.

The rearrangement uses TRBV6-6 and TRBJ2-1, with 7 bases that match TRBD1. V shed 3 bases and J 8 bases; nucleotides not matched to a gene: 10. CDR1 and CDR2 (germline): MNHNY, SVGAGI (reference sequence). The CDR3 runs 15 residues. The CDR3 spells CASSYWDSQRDEQFF. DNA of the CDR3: TGTGCCAGCAGTTATTGGGACAGTCAAAGGGATGAGCAGTTCTTC.

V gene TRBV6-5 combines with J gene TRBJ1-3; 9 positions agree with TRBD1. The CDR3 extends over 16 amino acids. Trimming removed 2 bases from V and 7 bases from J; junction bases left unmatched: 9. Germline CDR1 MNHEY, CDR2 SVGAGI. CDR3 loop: CASSYRGQGTLNTIYF. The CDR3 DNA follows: TGTGCCAGCAGTTACCGGGGACAGGGAACCTTGAACACCATATATTTT.

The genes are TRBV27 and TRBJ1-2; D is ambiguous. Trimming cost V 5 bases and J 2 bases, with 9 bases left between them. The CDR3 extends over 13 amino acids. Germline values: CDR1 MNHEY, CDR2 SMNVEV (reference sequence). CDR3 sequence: CASSPQPNYGYTF. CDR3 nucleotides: TGTGCCAGCAGTCCACAGCCGAACTATGGCTACACCTTC.

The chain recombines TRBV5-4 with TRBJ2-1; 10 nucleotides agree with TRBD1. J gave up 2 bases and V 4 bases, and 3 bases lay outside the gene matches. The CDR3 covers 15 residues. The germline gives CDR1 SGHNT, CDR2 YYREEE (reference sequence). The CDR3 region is CASSRDRGPYNEQFF. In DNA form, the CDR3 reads TGTGCCAGCAGCCGGGACAGGGGCCCCTACAATGAGCAGTTCTTC.

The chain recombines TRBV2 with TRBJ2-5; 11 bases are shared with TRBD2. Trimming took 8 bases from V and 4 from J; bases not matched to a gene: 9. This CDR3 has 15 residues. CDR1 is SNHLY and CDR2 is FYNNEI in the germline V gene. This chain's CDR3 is CASRNSGGALETQYF. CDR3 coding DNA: TGTGCCAGCCGAAATAGCGGGGGGGCCCTAGAGACCCAGTACTTC.

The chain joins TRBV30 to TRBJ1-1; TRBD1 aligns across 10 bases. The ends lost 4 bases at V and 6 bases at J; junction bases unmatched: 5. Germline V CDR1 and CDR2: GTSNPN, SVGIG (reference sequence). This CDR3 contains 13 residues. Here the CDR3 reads CAWIRQGASEAFF. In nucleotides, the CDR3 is TGTGCCTGGATTAGACAGGGGGCCTCTGAAGCTTTCTTT.

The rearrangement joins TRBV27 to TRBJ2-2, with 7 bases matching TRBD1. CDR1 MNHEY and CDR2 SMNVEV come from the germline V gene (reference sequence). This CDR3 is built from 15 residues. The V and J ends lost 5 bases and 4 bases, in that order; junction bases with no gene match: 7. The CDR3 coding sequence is TGTGCCAGCAGTCTCGACAGGGCTAGCACCGGGGAGCTGTTTTTT. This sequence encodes CASSLDRASTGELFF.

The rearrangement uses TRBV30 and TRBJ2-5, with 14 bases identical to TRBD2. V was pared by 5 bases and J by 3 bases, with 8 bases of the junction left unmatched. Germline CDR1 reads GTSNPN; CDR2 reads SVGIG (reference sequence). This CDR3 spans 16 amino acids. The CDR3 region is CAWRAGTSGGEETQYF. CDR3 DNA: TGTGCCTGGCGTGCAGGGACTAGCGGGGGAGAAGAGACCCAGTACTTC.

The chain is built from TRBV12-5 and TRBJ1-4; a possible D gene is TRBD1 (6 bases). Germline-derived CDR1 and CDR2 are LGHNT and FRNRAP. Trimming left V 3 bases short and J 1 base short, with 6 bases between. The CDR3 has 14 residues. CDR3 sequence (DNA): TGTGCTAGTGGTTTACAGGGAACTAATGAAAAACTGTTTTTT. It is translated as CASGLQGTNEKLFF.

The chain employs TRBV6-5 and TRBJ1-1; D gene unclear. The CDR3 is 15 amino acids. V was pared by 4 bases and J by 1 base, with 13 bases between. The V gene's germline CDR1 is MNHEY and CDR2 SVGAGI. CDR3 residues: CASSFEVVGNTEAFF. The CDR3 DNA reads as TGTGCCAGCAGTTTCGAGGTGGTTGGGAACACTGAAGCTTTCTTT.

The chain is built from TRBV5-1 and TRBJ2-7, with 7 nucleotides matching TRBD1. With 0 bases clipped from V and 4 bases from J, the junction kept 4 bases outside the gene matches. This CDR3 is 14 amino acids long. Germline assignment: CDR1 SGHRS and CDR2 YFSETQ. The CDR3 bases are TGCGCCAGCAGCTTGGAAGGGACAGCGTACGAGCAGTACTTC. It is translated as CASSLEGTAYEQYF.

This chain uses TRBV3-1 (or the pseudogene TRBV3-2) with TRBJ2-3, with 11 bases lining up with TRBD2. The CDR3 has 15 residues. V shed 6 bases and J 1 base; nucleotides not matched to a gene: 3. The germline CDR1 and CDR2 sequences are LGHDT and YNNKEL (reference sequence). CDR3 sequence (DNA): TGTGCCAGCAGAACTAGCGGGGGCCGCACAGATACGCAGTATTTT. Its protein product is CASRTSGGRTDTQYF.

The CDR3: CASSRTSGYEQYF. The CDR3 region has the DNA TGTGCCAGCAGTCGGACTAGCGGCTACGAGCAGTACTTC. The chain recombines TRBV12-3 or TRBV12-4 with TRBJ2-7; TRBD2 matches 10 bases. The CDR3 extends over 13 amino acids. The V gene end was trimmed by 5 bases and the J gene end by 3 bases; junction bases not matched to a gene: 1.

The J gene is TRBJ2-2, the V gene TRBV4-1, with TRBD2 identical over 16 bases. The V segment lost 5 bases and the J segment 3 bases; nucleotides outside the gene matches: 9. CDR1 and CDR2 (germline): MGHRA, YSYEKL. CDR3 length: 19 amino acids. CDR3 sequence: CASSARGLAGGQHTGELFF. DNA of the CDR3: TGCGCCAGCAGCGCCCGGGGACTAGCGGGGGGGCAACACACCGGGGAGCTGTTTTTT.

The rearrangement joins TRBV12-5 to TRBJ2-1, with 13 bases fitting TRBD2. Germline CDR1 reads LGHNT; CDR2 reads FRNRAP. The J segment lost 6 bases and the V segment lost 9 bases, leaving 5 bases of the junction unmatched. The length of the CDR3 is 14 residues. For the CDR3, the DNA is TGTGCTAGCAGACTAGCGGGGGGCCCCAATGAGCAGTTCTTC. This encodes CASRLAGGPNEQFF.